A single TCR beta chain is shown here with its context. Its antigen remains unidentified. Trimming removed 1 base from V and 0 bases from J, with 7 bases in between. The germline V gene encodes CDR1 LNHDA and CDR2 SQIVND (reference sequence). The CDR3 totals 14 residues. These data come from a study of graft-versus-host responses after intestinal transplantation. The repertoire was sequenced with immunoSEQ multiplex PCR; TCRdb's copy has only in-frame clones and lacks some. The sample carries around 89,000 clones, 80% to 95% recorded once. General study results and limits: Early after transplant, HvG clones declined as circulating GvH clones peaked.

The source material was unstimulated CD8+ T cells sorted from spleen or lymph node cells, sampled before transplant. The J gene is TRBJ2-7, the V gene TRBV19; D is undetermined. This receptor was obtained from a human donor who was the organ donor for an intestinal transplant. Here the CDR3 reads CASSIASSSYEQYF. The CDR3 region has the DNA TGTGCCAGTAGTATAGCCTCCAGCTCCTACGAGCAGTACTTC. The full variable domain, completed using reference TRBV19 and TRBJ2-7, is DGGITQSPKYLFRKEGQNVTLSCEQNLNHDAMYWYRQDPGQGLRLIYYSQIVNDFQKGDIAEGYSVSREKKESFPLTVTSAQKNPTAFYLCASSIASSSYEQYFGPGTRLTVT.